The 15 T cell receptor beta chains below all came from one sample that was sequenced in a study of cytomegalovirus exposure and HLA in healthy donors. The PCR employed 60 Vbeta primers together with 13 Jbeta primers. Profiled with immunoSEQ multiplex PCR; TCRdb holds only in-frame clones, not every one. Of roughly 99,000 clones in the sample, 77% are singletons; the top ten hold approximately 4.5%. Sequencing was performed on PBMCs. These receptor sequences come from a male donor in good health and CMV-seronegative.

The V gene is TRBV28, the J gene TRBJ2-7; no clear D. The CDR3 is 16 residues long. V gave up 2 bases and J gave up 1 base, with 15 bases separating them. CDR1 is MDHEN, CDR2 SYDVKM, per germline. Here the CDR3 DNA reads TGTGCCAGCAGTTTAAAGGCCCGGGTGATGTCCTACGAGCAGTACTTC. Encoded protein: CASSLKARVMSYEQYF.

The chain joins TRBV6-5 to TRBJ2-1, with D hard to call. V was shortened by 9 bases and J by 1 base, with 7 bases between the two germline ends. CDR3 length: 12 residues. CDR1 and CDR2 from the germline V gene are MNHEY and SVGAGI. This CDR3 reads CASGRSYNEQFF. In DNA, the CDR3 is TGTGCCAGTGGTCGGTCCTACAATGAGCAGTTCTTC.

DNA of the CDR3: TGTGCCAGCAGGGACAGCCTCACTAGCGGACGCTCCCCCGCCTACGAGCAGTACTTC. It translates to CASRDSLTSGRSPAYEQYF. The V and J genes are TRBV2 and TRBJ2-7; 8 bases agree with TRBD2. CDR3 length: 19 residues. Germline values: CDR1 SNHLY, CDR2 FYNNEI. The trim removed 6 bases at V and 2 bases at J, leaving 21 bases unmatched. Using reference TRBV2 and TRBJ2-7 for the parts outside the CDR3, the full variable domain is EPEVTQTPSHQVTQMGQEVILRCVPISNHLYFYWYRQILGQKVEFLVSFYNNEISEKSEIFDDQFSVERPDGSNFTLKIRSTKLEDSAMYFCASRDSLTSGRSPAYEQYFGPGTRLTVT.

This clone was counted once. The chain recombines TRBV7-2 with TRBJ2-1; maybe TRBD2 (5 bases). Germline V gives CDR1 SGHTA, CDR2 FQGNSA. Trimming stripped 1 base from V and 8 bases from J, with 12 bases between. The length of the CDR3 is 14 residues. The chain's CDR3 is CASSLVIAIYEQFF. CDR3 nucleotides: TGTGCCAGCAGCTTAGTTATAGCGATCTATGAGCAGTTCTTC.

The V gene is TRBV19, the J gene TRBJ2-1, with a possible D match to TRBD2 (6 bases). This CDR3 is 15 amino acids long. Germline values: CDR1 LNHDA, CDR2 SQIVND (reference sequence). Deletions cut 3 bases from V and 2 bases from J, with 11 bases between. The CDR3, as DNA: TGTGCCAGTAGTATTTGGAGGGAGCCCTACAATGAGCAGTTCTTC. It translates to CASSIWREPYNEQFF.

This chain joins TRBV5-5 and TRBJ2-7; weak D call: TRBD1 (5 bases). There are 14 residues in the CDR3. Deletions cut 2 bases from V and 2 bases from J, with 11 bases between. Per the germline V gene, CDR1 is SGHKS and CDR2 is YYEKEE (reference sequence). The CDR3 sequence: CASSFFQGTYEQYF. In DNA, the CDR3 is TGTGCCAGCAGCTTTTTCCAGGGAACCTACGAGCAGTACTTC.

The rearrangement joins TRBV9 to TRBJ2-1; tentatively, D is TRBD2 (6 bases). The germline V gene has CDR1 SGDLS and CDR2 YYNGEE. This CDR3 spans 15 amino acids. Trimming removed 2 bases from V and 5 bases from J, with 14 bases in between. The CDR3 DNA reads TGTGCCAGCAGCGTTCTCCCGGCGGGACACAATGAGCAGTTCTTC. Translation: CASSVLPAGHNEQFF. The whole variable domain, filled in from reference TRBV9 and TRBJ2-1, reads DSGVTQTPKHLITATGQRVTLRCSPRSGDLSVYWYQQSLDQGLQFLIQYYNGEERAKGNILERFSAQQFPDLHSELNLSSLELGDSALYFCASSVLPAGHNEQFFGPGTRLTVL.

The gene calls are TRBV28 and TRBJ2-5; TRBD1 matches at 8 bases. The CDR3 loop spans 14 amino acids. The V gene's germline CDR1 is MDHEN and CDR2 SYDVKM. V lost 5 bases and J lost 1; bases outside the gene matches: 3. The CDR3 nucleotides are TGTGCCAGCAGTGGGGACAGGCTCCAAGAGACCCAGTACTTC. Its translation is CASSGDRLQETQYF.

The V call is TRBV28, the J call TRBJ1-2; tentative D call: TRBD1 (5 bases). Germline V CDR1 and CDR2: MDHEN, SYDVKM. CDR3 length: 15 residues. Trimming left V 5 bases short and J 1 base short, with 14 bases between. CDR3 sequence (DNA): TGTGCCAGCAGTCCACTGTTCAGGGTTAACTATGGCTACACCTTC. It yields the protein CASSPLFRVNYGYTF.

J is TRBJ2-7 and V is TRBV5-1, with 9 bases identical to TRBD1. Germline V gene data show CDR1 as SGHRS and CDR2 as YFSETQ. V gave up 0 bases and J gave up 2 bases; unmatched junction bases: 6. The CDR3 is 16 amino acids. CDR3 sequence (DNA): TGCGCCAGCAGCTTGGCCCCGGGACAGGGAGCCTACGAGCAGTACTTC. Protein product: CASSLAPGQGAYEQYF.

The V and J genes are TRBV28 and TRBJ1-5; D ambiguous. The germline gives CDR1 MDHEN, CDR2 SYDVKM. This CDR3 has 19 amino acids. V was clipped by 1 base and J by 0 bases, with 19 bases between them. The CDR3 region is CASSLFSVLQKYSNQPQHF. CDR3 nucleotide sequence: TGTGCCAGCAGTTTATTTTCGGTGCTACAGAAATATAGCAATCAGCCCCAGCATTTT.

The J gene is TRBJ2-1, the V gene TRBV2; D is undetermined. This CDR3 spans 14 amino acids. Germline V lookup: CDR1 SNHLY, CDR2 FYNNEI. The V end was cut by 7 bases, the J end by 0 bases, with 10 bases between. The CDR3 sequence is CASTAESSYNEQFF. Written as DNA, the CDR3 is TGTGCCAGCACGGCGGAAAGCTCCTACAATGAGCAGTTCTTC.

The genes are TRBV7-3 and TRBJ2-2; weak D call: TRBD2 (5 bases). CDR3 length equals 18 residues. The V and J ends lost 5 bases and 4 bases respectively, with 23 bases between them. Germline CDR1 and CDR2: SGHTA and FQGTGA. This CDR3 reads CASSPVGLAQTFTGELFF. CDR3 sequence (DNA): TGTGCCAGCAGCCCAGTGGGCCTAGCACAAACTTTCACCGGGGAGCTGTTTTTT.

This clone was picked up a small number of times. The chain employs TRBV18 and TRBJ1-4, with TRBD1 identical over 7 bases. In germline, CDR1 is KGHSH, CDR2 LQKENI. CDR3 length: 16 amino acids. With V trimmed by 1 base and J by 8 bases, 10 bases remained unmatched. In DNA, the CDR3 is TGTGCCAGCTCACCACTCCCCACAGGGGTTGTGGAAAAACTGTTTTTT. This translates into CASSPLPTGVVEKLFF.

The DNA of the CDR3 is TGTGCCAGCATGCCCGGGACAGGGTACTCTAAGACCCAGTACTTC. Its translation is CASMPGTGYSKTQYF. The genes are TRBV6-1 and TRBJ2-5, with 9 bases aligning to TRBD1. The CDR3 is 15 residues long. V gave up 7 bases and J gave up 6 bases; unmatched junction bases: 12. Per the germline V gene, CDR1 is MNHNS and CDR2 is SASEGT.